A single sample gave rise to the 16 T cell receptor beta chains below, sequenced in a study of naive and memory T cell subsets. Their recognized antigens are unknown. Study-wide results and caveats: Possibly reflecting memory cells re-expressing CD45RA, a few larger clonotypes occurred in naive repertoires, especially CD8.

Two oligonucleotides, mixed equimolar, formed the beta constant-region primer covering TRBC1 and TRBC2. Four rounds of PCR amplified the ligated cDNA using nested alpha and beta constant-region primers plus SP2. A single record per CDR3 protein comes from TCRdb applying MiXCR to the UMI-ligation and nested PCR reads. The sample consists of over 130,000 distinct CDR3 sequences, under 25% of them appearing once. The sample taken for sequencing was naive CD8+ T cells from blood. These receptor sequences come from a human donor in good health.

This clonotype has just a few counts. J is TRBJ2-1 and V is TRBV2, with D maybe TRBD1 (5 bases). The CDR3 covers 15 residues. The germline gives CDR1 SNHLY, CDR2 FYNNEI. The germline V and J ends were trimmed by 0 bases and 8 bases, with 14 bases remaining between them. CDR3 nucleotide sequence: TGTGCCAGCAGTGAAGCGCTTGTCGTCAGGGATGAGCAGTTCTTC. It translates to CASSEALVVRDEQFF.

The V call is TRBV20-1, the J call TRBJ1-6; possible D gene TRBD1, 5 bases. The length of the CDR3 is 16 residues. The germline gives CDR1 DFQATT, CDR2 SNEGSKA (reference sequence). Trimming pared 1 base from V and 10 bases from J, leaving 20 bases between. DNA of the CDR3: TGCAGTGCTAGAGTGGGTAGCGGCAGGGTAGTATCACCCCTCCACTTT. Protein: CSARVGSGRVVSPLHF.

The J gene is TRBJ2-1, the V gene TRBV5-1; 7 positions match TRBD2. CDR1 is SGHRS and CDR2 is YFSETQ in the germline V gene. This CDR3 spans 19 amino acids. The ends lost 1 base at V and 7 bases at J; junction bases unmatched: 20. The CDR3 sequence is CASSLRSSASGPTFNEQFF. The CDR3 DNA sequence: TGCGCCAGCAGCTTGAGATCCAGCGCTAGCGGCCCTACTTTTAATGAGCAGTTCTTC.

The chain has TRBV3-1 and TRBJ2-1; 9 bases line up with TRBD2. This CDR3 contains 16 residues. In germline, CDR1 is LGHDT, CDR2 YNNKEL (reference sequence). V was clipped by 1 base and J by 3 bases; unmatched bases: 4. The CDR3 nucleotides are TGTGCCAGCAGCCAAGGGGGACTAGCCGTCTACAATGAGCAGTTCTTC. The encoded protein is CASSQGGLAVYNEQFF.

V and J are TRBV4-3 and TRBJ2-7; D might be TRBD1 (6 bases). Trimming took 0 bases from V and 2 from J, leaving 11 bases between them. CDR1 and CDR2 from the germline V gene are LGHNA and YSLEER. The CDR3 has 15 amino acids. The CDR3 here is CASSQDRGPTYEQYF. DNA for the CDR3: TGCGCCAGCAGCCAAGACAGGGGACCTACCTACGAGCAGTACTTC.

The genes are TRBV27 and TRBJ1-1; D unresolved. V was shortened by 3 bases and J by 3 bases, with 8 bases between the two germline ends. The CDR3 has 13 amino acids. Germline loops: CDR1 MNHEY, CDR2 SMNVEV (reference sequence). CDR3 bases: TGTGCCAGCAGTTTGGGGTGGCACACTGAAGCTTTCTTT. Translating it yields CASSLGWHTEAFF.

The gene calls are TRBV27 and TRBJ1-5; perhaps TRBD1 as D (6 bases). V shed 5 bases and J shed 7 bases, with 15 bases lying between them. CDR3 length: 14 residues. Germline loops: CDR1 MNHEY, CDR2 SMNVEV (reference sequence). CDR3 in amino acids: CASSPSTGRQPQHF. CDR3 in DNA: TGTGCCAGCAGTCCCTCAACAGGGAGACAGCCCCAGCATTTT.

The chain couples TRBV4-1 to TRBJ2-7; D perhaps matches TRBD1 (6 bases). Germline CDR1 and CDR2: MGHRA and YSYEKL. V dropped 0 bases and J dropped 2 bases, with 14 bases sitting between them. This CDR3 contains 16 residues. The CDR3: CASSQDLGHGTYEQYF. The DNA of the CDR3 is TGCGCCAGCAGCCAAGATTTGGGACACGGGACCTACGAGCAGTACTTC.

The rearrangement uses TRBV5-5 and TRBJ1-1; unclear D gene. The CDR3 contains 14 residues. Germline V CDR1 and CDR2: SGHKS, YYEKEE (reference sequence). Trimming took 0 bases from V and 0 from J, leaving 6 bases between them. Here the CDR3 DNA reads TGTGCCAGCAGCTTGGGGACCATGAACACTGAAGCTTTCTTT. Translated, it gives CASSLGTMNTEAFF.

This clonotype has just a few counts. The CDR3 DNA is TGTGCCAGCAGTTCAAGGACAGTGAACACTGAAGCTTTCTTT. Translating gives CASSSRTVNTEAFF. The V call is TRBV28, the J call TRBJ1-1; weak D call: TRBD1 (6 bases). This CDR3 comprises 14 residues. CDR1 is MDHEN and CDR2 is SYDVKM in the germline V gene. The V end lost 4 bases, the J end lost 0 bases, and 9 bases lay between the germline ends.

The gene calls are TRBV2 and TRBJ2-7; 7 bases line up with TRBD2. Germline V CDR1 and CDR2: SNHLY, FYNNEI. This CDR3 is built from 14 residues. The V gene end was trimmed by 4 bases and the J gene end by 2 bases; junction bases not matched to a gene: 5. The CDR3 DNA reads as TGTGCCAGCAGTGTTCTAGCGGAAGCCTACGAGCAGTACTTC. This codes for CASSVLAEAYEQYF. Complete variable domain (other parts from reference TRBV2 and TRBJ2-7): EPEVTQTPSHQVTQMGQEVILRCVPISNHLYFYWYRQILGQKVEFLVSFYNNEISEKSEIFDDQFSVERPDGSNFTLKIRSTKLEDSAMYFCASSVLAEAYEQYFGPGTRLTVT.

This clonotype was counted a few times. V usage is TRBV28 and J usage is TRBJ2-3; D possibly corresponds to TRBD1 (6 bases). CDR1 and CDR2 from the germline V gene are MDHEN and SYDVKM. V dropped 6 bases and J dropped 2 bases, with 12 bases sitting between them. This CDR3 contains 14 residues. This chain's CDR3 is CASSQGIPTDTQYF. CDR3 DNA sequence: TGTGCCAGCAGCCAGGGGATCCCCACAGATACGCAGTATTTT.

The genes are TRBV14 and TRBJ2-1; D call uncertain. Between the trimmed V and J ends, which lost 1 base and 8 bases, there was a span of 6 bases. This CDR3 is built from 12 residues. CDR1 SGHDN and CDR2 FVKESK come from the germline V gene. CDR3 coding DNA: TGTGCCAGCAGCCAAGGTTACGATGAGCAGTTCTTC. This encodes CASSQGYDEQFF. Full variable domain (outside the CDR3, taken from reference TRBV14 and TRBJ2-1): EAGVTQFPSHSVIEKGQTVTLRCDPISGHDNLYWYRRVMGKEIKFLLHFVKESKQDESGMPNNRFLAERTGGTYSTLKVQPAELEDSGVYFCASSQGYDEQFFGPGTRLTVL.

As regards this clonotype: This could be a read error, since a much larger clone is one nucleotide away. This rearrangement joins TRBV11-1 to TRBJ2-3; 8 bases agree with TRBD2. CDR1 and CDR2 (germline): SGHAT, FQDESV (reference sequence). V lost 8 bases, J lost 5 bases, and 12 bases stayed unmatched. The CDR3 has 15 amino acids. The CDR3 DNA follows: TGTGCCAGCCCGGACTCGAGCGGGAGTAGAGATACGCAGTATTTT. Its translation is CASPDSSGSRDTQYF.

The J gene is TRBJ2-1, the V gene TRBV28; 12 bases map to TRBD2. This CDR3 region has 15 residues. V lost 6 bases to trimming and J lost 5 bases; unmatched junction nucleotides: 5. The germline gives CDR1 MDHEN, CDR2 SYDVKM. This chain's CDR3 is CASSPGLAGNNEQFF. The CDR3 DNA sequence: TGTGCCAGCAGCCCTGGACTAGCGGGGAACAATGAGCAGTTCTTC.

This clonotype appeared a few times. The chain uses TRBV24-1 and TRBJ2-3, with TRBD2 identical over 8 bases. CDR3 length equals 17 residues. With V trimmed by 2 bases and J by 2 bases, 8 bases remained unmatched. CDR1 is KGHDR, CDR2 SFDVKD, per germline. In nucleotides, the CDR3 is TGTGCCACCAGTGATTCACAGCGGGAGCTGCACACAGATACGCAGTATTTT. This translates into CATSDSQRELHTDTQYF.